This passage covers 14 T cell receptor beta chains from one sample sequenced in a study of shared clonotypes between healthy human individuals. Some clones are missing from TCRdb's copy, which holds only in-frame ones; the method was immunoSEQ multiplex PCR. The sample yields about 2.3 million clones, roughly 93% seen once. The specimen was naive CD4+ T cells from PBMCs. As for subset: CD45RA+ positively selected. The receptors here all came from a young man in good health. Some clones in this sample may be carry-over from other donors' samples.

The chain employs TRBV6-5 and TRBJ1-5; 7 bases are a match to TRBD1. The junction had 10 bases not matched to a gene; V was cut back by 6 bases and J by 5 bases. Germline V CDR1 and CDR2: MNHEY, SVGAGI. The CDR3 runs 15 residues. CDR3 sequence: CASSRHRGSDQPQHF. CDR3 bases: TGTGCCAGCAGCCGACACAGGGGAAGCGATCAGCCCCAGCATTTT.

CDR3 in DNA: TGCGCCAGCAGCCAAGAATGGCGGTACACTGAAGCTTTCTTT. Protein sequence: CASSQEWRYTEAFF. The V gene is TRBV4-1, the J gene TRBJ1-1; D is undetermined. The CDR3 has 14 residues. CDR1 and CDR2 from the germline V gene are MGHRA and YSYEKL. Trimming pared 0 bases from V and 3 bases from J, leaving 8 bases between.

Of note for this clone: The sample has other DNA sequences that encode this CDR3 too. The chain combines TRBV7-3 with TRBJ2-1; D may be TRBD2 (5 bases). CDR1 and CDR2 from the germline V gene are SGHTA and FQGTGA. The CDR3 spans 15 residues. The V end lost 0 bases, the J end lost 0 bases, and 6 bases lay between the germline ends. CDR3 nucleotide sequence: TGTGCCAGCAGCTTAACTCGGGACTCCTACAATGAGCAGTTCTTC. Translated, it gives CASSLTRDSYNEQFF.

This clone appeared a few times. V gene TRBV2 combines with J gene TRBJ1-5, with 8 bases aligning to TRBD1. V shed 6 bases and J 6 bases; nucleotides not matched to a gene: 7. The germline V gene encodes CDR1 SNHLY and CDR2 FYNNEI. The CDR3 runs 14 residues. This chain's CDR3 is CASRGTGGTQPQHF. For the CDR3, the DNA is TGTGCCAGCAGGGGAACAGGGGGGACTCAGCCCCAGCATTTT.

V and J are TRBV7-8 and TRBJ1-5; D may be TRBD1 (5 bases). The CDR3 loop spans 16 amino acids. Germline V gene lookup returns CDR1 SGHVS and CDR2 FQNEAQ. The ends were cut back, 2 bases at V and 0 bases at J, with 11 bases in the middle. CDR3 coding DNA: TGTGCCAGCAGCTTACTTTACAGGAATAGCAATCAGCCCCAGCATTTT. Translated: CASSLLYRNSNQPQHF.

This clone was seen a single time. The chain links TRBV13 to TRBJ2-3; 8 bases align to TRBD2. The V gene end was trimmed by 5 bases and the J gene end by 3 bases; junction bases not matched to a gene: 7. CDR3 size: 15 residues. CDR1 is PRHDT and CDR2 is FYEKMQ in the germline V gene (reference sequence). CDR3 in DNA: TGTGCCAGCAGCCGACGGACTAGCTTTACAGATACGCAGTATTTT. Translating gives CASSRRTSFTDTQYF.

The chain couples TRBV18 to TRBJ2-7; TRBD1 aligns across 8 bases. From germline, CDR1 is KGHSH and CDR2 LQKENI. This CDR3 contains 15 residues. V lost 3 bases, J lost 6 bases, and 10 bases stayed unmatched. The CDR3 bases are TGTGCCAGCTCACCTAACCAGGGGGCGGTCGGCGAGCAGTACTTC. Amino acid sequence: CASSPNQGAVGEQYF.

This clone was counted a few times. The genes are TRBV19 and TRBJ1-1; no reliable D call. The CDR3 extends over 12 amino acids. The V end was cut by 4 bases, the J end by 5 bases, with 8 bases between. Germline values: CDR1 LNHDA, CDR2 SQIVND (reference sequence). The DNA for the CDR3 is TGTGCCAGTAGTAGATTTGGGACTGAAGCTTTCTTT. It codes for CASSRFGTEAFF.

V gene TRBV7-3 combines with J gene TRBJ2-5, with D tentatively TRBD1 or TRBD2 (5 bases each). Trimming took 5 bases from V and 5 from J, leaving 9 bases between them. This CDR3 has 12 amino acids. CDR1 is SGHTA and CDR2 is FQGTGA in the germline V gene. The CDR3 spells CASSKGEETQYF. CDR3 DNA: TGTGCCAGCAGCAAAGGGGAGGAGACCCAGTACTTC.

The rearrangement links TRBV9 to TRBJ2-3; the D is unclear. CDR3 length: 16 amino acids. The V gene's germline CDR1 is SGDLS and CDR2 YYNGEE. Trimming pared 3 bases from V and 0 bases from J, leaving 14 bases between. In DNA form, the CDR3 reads TGTGCCAGCAGCGGACGTTTTGGGCCTAGCACAGATACGCAGTATTTT. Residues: CASSGRFGPSTDTQYF.

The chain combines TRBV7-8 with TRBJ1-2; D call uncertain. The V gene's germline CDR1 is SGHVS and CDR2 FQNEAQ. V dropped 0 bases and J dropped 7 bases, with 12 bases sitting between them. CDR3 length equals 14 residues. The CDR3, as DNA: TGTGCCAGCAGCTTAGCCCGAGCGGGCAGTGGCTACACCTTC. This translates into CASSLARAGSGYTF.

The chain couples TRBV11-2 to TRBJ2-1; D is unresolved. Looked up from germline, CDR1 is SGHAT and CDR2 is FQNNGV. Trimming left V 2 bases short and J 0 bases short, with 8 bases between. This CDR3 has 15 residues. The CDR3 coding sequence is TGTGCCAGCAGCTTACCCCCGAGCTCCTACAATGAGCAGTTCTTC. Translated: CASSLPPSSYNEQFF.

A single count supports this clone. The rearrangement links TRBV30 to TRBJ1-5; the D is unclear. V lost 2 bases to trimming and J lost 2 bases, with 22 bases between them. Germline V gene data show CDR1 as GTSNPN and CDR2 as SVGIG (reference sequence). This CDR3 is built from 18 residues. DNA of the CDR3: TGTGCCTGGAGTTATAGCCAGGACCACCTCGGGGGCAATCAGCCCCAGCATTTT. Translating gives CAWSYSQDHLGGNQPQHF.

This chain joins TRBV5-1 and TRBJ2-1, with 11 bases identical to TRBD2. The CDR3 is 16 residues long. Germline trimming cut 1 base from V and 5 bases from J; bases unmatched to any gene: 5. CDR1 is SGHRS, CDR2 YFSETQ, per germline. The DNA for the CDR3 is TGCGCCAGCAGCTTGCCGCTACTAGCGGGAGACAATGAGCAGTTCTTC. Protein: CASSLPLLAGDNEQFF.